This paragraph covers one T cell receptor beta chain sequence. TCR cDNA, made by 5'RACE template switching, carried an added universal primer site and UMIs. TCRdb analysed the 5' RACE reads with MiXCR anew, one entry per CDR3 protein. This sample carries about 52,000 distinct CDR3 sequences, around 7% of them seen once, and the ten largest clones take 20% to 25%. This sample stems from a study of T cells after yellow fever vaccination. Broader study findings: When the response was secondary, it was weaker but reached its peak faster, day 5 versus 15. From the bulk population, abundant clonotypes could contaminate and appear within FACS-sorted repertoires.

Trimming pared 5 bases from V and 0 bases from J, leaving 9 bases between. The CDR3 loop spans 14 amino acids. CDR1 SSHAT and CDR2 FNYEAQ come from the germline V gene (reference sequence). The material sequenced was CD8+ T cells not binding an NS4B(214-222) dextramer, sorted from PBMCs, taken around 45 days after the first yellow fever vaccination. This receptor was taken from a young man who received the YFV17D yellow fever vaccine. The V and J genes are TRBV7-7 and TRBJ2-3; D may match TRBD1 or TRBD2 (5 bases each). The CDR3 DNA follows: TGTGCCAGCAGCCCGGGACGGAGCACAGATACGCAGTATTTT. Residues: CASSPGRSTDTQYF.